The rows below give T cell receptor beta chains drawn from one sample of a study of control samples from healthy donors and cancer patients. The method was immunoSEQ multiplex PCR; TCRdb's version includes in-frame clones alone and lacks a portion of them. The table records approximately 97,000 clones, 85% to 90% of them present only once. Material for sequencing was blood. The receptors stem from a man aged 25-45 years in good health. CDR3s include the opening cysteine and the closing phenylalanine or tryptophan.

cdr3_aa	v_call	j_call
CASGLGQVETDTQYF	TRBV12-5	TRBJ2-3
CASSQEGGQGNEKLFF	TRBV4-2	TRBJ1-4
CASSPITGEDTDTQYF	TRBV11-3	TRBJ2-3
CASSQGFMNTEAFF	TRBV4-1	TRBJ1-1
CASTSGTANKAFF	TRBV7-9	TRBJ1-1
CASSPGQVSSYEQYF	TRBV7-9	TRBJ2-7
CASSDITGELFF	TRBV19	TRBJ2-2
CAISEPTLDRVDEQFF	TRBV10-3	TRBJ2-1
CASSRDGSNQPQHF	TRBV19	TRBJ1-5
CASSLDEGSVYGYTF	TRBV7-2	TRBJ1-2
CATSRGPNQPQHF	TRBV15	TRBJ1-5
CAISLPGLDVYNEQFF	TRBV10-3	TRBJ2-1
CASSQTGIDGYTF	TRBV5-1	TRBJ1-2
CASRLLTSGVNEQFF	TRBV7-2	TRBJ2-1
CASRRTGSHSGNTIYF	TRBV21-1	TRBJ1-3
CASGSLADSSYNEQFF	TRBV11-3	TRBJ2-1
CASYTQGSGNQPQHF	TRBV6-5	TRBJ1-5
CASSLVGTGQGGYTF	TRBV27	TRBJ1-2
CASSPETESYEQYF	TRBV18	TRBJ2-7
CASSPPRWEIRTDTQYF	TRBV18	TRBJ2-3
CASNLRGLSSYNEQFF	TRBV13	TRBJ2-1
CASSPIAANEKLFF	TRBV7-9	TRBJ1-4
CASSQTAYEQYF	TRBV11-2	TRBJ2-7
CASSERDSRSYEQYF	TRBV6-1	TRBJ2-7
CASSLVGLENEQYF	TRBV7-9	TRBJ2-7
CASSEDWNTGELFF	TRBV6-1	TRBJ2-2
CSVVFGQKNIQYF	TRBV29-1	TRBJ2-4
CASGYTEAFF	TRBV27	TRBJ1-1
CASSCHRQNRGNTEAFF	TRBV7-7	TRBJ1-1
CSVPLAGGLSYNEQFF	TRBV29-1	TRBJ2-1
CASSRWTGAYEQYF	TRBV6-2/TRBV6-3	TRBJ2-7
CASSRESLYEQYF	TRBV4-1	TRBJ2-7
CASSPRSASGNPPTQYF	TRBV4-2	TRBJ2-3
CASNTGGGTEAFF	TRBV19	TRBJ1-1
CASSRDRGPGGYTF	TRBV5-6	TRBJ1-2
CASSLSGPYEQYF	TRBV7-2	TRBJ2-7
CASSVEMAGTEAFF	TRBV9	TRBJ1-1
CASSLDRTEQFF	TRBV11-1	TRBJ2-1
CASSPFWVGTEAFF	TRBV6-5	TRBJ1-1
CASSYKGAWEQFF	TRBV6-2/TRBV6-3	TRBJ2-1
CASSYRSGPFEQYF	TRBV6-5	TRBJ2-7
CASSYSVESGNTIYF	TRBV6-2/TRBV6-3	TRBJ1-3
CSVEQGAGQPQHF	TRBV29-1	TRBJ1-5
CASSEEGRWNTEAFF	TRBV6-1	TRBJ1-1
CASSLGGLSSYEQYF	TRBV5-4	TRBJ2-7
CAISGAPTGELFF	TRBV10-3	TRBJ2-2
CASSQPPAATSRTGELFF	TRBV5-1	TRBJ2-2
CASSEEVWESGANVLTF	TRBV2	TRBJ2-6
CATSDRRTGSNQPQHF	TRBV24-1	TRBJ1-5
CASSRRRGRQPQHF	TRBV5-1	TRBJ1-5
CASSPTVTGEAFF	TRBV5-5	TRBJ1-1
CASSPRDRANTGELFF	TRBV5-1	TRBJ2-2
CASSFKREGYEQYF	TRBV27	TRBJ2-7
CAWTGGAGANVLTF	TRBV30	TRBJ2-6